A single sample is the source of the 30 T cell receptor beta chains below, sequenced in a study of blood T cell repertoires in COVID-19. Profiled with immunoSEQ multiplex PCR; TCRdb holds only in-frame clones, not every one. The sample lists about 66,000 clones; less than 85% were seen once. The sequencing sample was made of peripheral blood. The receptors derive from a man in his sixties with acute or convalescent COVID-19.

The V and J genes are TRBV19 and TRBJ1-2, with 9 bases that match TRBD1. With V trimmed by 4 bases and J by 2 bases, 2 bases remained unmatched. The CDR3 length is 14 residues. Germline CDR1 LNHDA, CDR2 SQIVND (reference sequence). DNA of the CDR3: TGTGCCAGTAGTACCGGGACAGGGAACTATGGCTACACCTTC. Residues: CASSTGTGNYGYTF.

The V gene is TRBV2, the J gene TRBJ1-2; D is unresolved. The CDR3 runs to 15 residues. Germline lookup yields CDR1 SNHLY and CDR2 FYNNEI. V was shortened by 5 bases and J by 5 bases, with 18 bases between the two germline ends. CDR3 nucleotides: TGTGCCAGCAGTCTCGTTTCGGACTCCCCTTATGGCTACACCTTC. Protein sequence: CASSLVSDSPYGYTF.

This chain connects TRBV4-3 to TRBJ1-2, with D possibly being TRBD1 (6 bases). The germline V gene encodes CDR1 LGHNA and CDR2 YSLEER. This CDR3 is built from 14 residues. V lost 1 base to trimming and J lost 7 bases, with 13 bases between them. CDR3 amino acids: CASSQAGTSGGYTF. The CDR3 nucleotides are TGCGCCAGCAGCCAAGCCGGGACAAGCGGTGGCTACACCTTC.

The genes are TRBV7-2 and TRBJ2-1; TRBD2 matches at 9 bases. The V and J ends lost 1 base and 9 bases, in that order; junction bases with no gene match: 13. CDR3 size: 17 residues. Germline CDR1 SGHTA, CDR2 FQGNSA. CDR3 in DNA: TGTGCCAGCAGCTTAGTCTCTGGCGGGGGGGCCTTGGGTGAGCAGTTCTTC. Amino acids: CASSLVSGGGALGEQFF.

This clone was recorded a few times. The chain employs TRBV16 and TRBJ1-2, with D perhaps matching TRBD1 (6 bases). Per germline, CDR1 KGHSY and CDR2 FQNENV. Trimming took 2 bases from V and 3 from J, leaving 16 bases between them. The CDR3 is 16 residues long. This CDR3 is CASSQDRPFNDYGYTF. The CDR3 DNA follows: TGTGCCAGCAGCCAAGACAGGCCTTTTAACGACTATGGCTACACCTTC.

The chain is built from TRBV2 and TRBJ2-6, with D maybe TRBD1 (5 bases). CDR3 length equals 16 residues. Germline values: CDR1 SNHLY, CDR2 FYNNEI. V was pared by 5 bases and J by 2 bases, with 13 bases between. The CDR3 DNA is TGTGCCAGCAGTTTCCAGACAGTCCCTGGGGCCAACGTCCTGACTTTC. Amino acids: CASSFQTVPGANVLTF. Complete variable domain (other parts from reference TRBV2 and TRBJ2-6): EPEVTQTPSHQVTQMGQEVILRCVPISNHLYFYWYRQILGQKVEFLVSFYNNEISEKSEIFDDQFSVERPDGSNFTLKIRSTKLEDSAMYFCASSFQTVPGANVLTFGAGSRLTVL.

This clone came up a few times. The rearrangement joins TRBV10-3 to TRBJ1-5; 9 nucleotides line up with TRBD1. The CDR3 is made up of 14 amino acids. Germline loops: CDR1 ENHRY, CDR2 SYGVKD. V lost 6 bases to trimming and J lost 5 bases; unmatched junction nucleotides: 5. CDR3 sequence reads: CAISRTGDDQPQHF. Written as DNA, the CDR3 is TGTGCCATCAGCAGGACAGGGGACGATCAGCCCCAGCATTTT.

This chain connects TRBV4-1 to TRBJ1-1; 8 positions agree with TRBD1. The CDR3 extends over 18 amino acids. With V trimmed by 4 bases and J by 1 base, 14 bases remained unmatched. Germline CDR1 is MGHRA and CDR2 is YSYEKL. CDR3 in DNA: TGCGCCAGCAGCCCCAGGACAGGGCGGATTGTTGGGAACACTGAAGCTTTCTTT. It translates to CASSPRTGRIVGNTEAFF.

On this clone itself: The sample carries other DNA sequences with the same CDR3. This chain connects TRBV9 to TRBJ1-2; D is ambiguous. The CDR3 covers 12 residues. The germline V and J ends were trimmed by 2 bases and 3 bases, with 5 bases remaining between them. Germline loops: CDR1 SGDLS, CDR2 YYNGEE. The DNA for the CDR3 is TGTGCCAGCAGCGTGGCAGACTATGGCTACACCTTC. This sequence encodes CASSVADYGYTF.

V gene TRBV11-3 combines with J gene TRBJ2-5; TRBD1 agrees at 9 bases. Germline V gene data show CDR1 as SGHNT and CDR2 as YENEEA. This CDR3 has 18 amino acids. J was trimmed by 5 bases and V by 0 bases; bases with no gene match: 13. The CDR3 sequence is CASSLERTTGGWGETQYF. The CDR3 DNA reads as TGTGCCAGCAGCTTAGAACGGACCACAGGGGGCTGGGGGGAGACCCAGTACTTC. Full variable domain (missing parts from reference TRBV11-3 and TRBJ2-5): EAGVVQSPRYKIIEKKQPVAFWCNPISGHNTLYWYLQNLGQGPELLIRYENEEAVDDSQLPKDRFSAERLKGVDSTLKIQPAELGDSAVYLCASSLERTTGGWGETQYFGPGTRLLVL.

The chain joins TRBV5-8 to TRBJ2-2; 7 positions match TRBD2. In germline, CDR1 is SGHTS, CDR2 YDEGEE. There are 14 residues in the CDR3. Germline trimming cut 5 bases from V and 4 bases from J; bases unmatched to any gene: 5. CDR3 in DNA: TGTGCCAGCAGACAGCGGGGCCCCACCGGGGAGCTGTTTTTT. Its protein is CASRQRGPTGELFF.

The rearrangement links TRBV27 to TRBJ2-1, with TRBD1 identical over 7 bases. The V gene end was trimmed by 7 bases and the J gene end by 9 bases; junction bases not matched to a gene: 12. This CDR3 has 14 amino acids. Germline V gene sequence: CDR1 MNHEY, CDR2 SMNVEV (reference sequence). CDR3 amino acids: CASNLRGGKSEQFF. The CDR3 coding sequence is TGTGCCAGCAACCTAAGAGGGGGCAAAAGTGAGCAGTTCTTC.

The chain carries TRBV30 and TRBJ1-4; 7 bases line up with TRBD1. Germline V gives CDR1 GTSNPN, CDR2 SVGIG (reference sequence). CDR3 length equals 12 residues. The junction had 4 bases not matched to a gene; V was cut back by 4 bases and J by 8 bases. CDR3 amino acids: CAWKGAGEKLFF. The CDR3 DNA reads TGTGCCTGGAAGGGGGCAGGGGAAAAACTGTTTTTT.

The rearrangement links TRBV29-1 to TRBJ1-1, with 8 bases fitting TRBD1. This CDR3 spans 12 amino acids. Germline V lookup: CDR1 SQVTM, CDR2 ANQGSEA. V trimming: 5 bases; J trimming: 4 bases; junction bases outside the gene matches: 3. The CDR3 DNA follows: TGCAGCGTTAAGACAGGGGTCACTGAAGCTTTCTTT. As protein: CSVKTGVTEAFF.

In this sample, this clone turned up a few times. The chain has TRBV7-9 and TRBJ1-2, with 7 positions matching TRBD1. J was trimmed by 0 bases and V by 11 bases; bases with no gene match: 12. This CDR3 is 15 amino acids long. Germline lookup yields CDR1 SEHNR and CDR2 FQNEAQ (reference sequence). CDR3 loop: CAPNPWDSPNYGYTF. The CDR3 DNA follows: TGTGCCCCCAACCCCTGGGACAGTCCTAACTATGGCTACACCTTC.

The chain uses TRBV19 and TRBJ1-6; 12 bases map to TRBD1. The trim removed 6 bases at V and 10 bases at J, leaving 13 bases unmatched. This CDR3 is 17 amino acids long. Germline V CDR1 and CDR2: LNHDA, SQIVND (reference sequence). The CDR3 DNA reads as TGTGCCAGTAGGGCGAATTCGGGACAGGGGGCATGGTCACCCCTCCACTTT. Its protein product is CASRANSGQGAWSPLHF.

On this clone: This sample includes further DNA sequences coding for the same CDR3. The rearrangement uses TRBV3-1 (or the pseudogene TRBV3-2) and TRBJ1-2; D ambiguous. The CDR3 consists of 16 residues. Germline V CDR1 and CDR2: LGHDT, YNNKEL (reference sequence). V lost 1 base, J lost 0 bases, and 12 bases lay in between. This chain's CDR3 is CASSQALPDSNYGYTF. Written as DNA, the CDR3 is TGTGCCAGCAGCCAAGCTCTCCCGGACTCTAACTATGGCTACACCTTC.

The chain combines TRBV29-1 with TRBJ1-1, with D unresolved. The CDR3 totals 14 residues. The V gene's germline CDR1 is SQVTM and CDR2 ANQGSEA. Deletions cut 4 bases from V and 5 bases from J, with 17 bases between. CDR3 nucleotide sequence: TGCAGCGTTGGAGGGCGCCAGGTCACAACTGAAGCTTTCTTT. This encodes CSVGGRQVTTEAFF.

This chain links TRBV2 with TRBJ1-1, with D possibly TRBD1 on 5 matching bases. V was clipped by 10 bases and J by 1 base, with 19 bases between them. CDR3 size: 15 residues. Germline V gene data show CDR1 as SNHLY and CDR2 as FYNNEI. The CDR3 protein is CANGKIGAGNTEAFF. CDR3 DNA: TGTGCCAACGGAAAGATAGGGGCTGGGAACACTGAAGCTTTCTTT.

The chain recombines TRBV5-4 with TRBJ2-2; TRBD1 matches 9 bases. Germline values: CDR1 SGHNT, CDR2 YYREEE (reference sequence). Trimming cost V 4 bases and J 5 bases; bases outside gene matches: 9. CDR3 size: 16 residues. CDR3 in amino acids: CASSGGTGIRTGELFF. The CDR3 nucleotides are TGTGCCAGCAGCGGGGGGACAGGGATCAGGACCGGGGAGCTGTTTTTT.

V usage is TRBV28 and J usage is TRBJ2-7; D remains ambiguous. The V and J ends lost 6 bases and 2 bases respectively, with 8 bases between them. Germline V gene lookup returns CDR1 MDHEN and CDR2 SYDVKM. The CDR3 loop spans 12 amino acids. The CDR3 DNA reads as TGTGCCAGCAGCTCAGGCCCCTACGAGCAGTACGTC. This translates into CASSSGPYEQYV.

The genes are TRBV5-6 and TRBJ1-2; the D gene is possibly TRBD1 (6 bases). CDR3 length: 16 amino acids. The V and J ends lost 0 bases and 1 base respectively, with 13 bases between them. Germline CDR1 and CDR2: SGHDT and YYEEEE. DNA of the CDR3: TGTGCCAGCAGCTTGGGGGGGCAGAGATATAACTATGGCTACACCTTC. Translating gives CASSLGGQRYNYGYTF.

CDR3 sequence reads: CAWSTQGVYGYTF. The CDR3 coding sequence is TGTGCCTGGAGTACACAGGGGGTCTATGGCTACACCTTC. The chain uses TRBV30 and TRBJ1-2; 8 bases are shared with TRBD1. CDR3 size: 13 residues. Germline-derived CDR1 and CDR2 are GTSNPN and SVGIG (reference sequence). Losses at the gene ends were 2 bases for V and 4 bases for J; bases not matched to a gene: 3.

The sample holds a few counts of this clone. The chain links TRBV3-1 (or the pseudogene TRBV3-2) to TRBJ2-7; the match to TRBD2 covers 12 bases. The CDR3 extends over 17 amino acids. The germline V gene has CDR1 LGHDT and CDR2 YNNKEL (reference sequence). V was clipped by 0 bases and J by 4 bases; unmatched bases: 7. The DNA for the CDR3 is TGTGCCAGCAGCCAAGATCGCCTAGCGGGGGGGAATTACGAGCAGTACGTC. This sequence encodes CASSQDRLAGGNYEQYV.

The table lists this clone with a count of one. The rearrangement links TRBV5-1 to TRBJ2-3; 8 bases line up with TRBD1. The V gene's germline CDR1 is SGHRS and CDR2 YFSETQ. CDR3 length: 14 amino acids. The junction had 4 bases not matched to a gene; V was cut back by 3 bases and J by 4 bases. The CDR3 nucleotides read TGCGCCAGCAGCTCCCAGACAGGGGCAGATACGCAGTATTTT. Amino acids: CASSSQTGADTQYF.

The chain joins TRBV30 to TRBJ1-2; D not certain. Trimming removed 4 bases from V and 5 bases from J, with 11 bases in between. Germline V gives CDR1 GTSNPN, CDR2 SVGIG (reference sequence). The CDR3 loop spans 12 amino acids. The CDR3 loop is CAWNGNGYGYTF. DNA for the CDR3: TGTGCCTGGAACGGGAATGGTTATGGCTACACCTTC.

This sequence joins TRBV11-2 and TRBJ2-1; tentative D call: TRBD1 (5 bases). CDR3 length: 16 residues. Looked up from germline, CDR1 is SGHAT and CDR2 is FQNNGV. The ends were cut back, 3 bases at V and 5 bases at J, with 17 bases in the middle. DNA of the CDR3: TGTGCCAGCAGCTTCATACAGGATCTACCTGACAATGAGCAGTTCTTC. Translating it yields CASSFIQDLPDNEQFF.

The J gene is TRBJ2-5, the V gene TRBV19; a possible D gene is TRBD1 (5 bases). In germline, CDR1 is LNHDA, CDR2 SQIVND (reference sequence). The CDR3 has 14 amino acids. V shed 4 bases and J shed 5 bases, with 14 bases lying between them. CDR3 sequence (DNA): TGTGCCAGTAGTAGTAGGGGCTCTGGGGAGACCCAGTACTTC. Protein product: CASSSRGSGETQYF.

The gene calls are TRBV3-1 (or the pseudogene TRBV3-2) and TRBJ2-1; a weak D match, TRBD1 (5 bases). The CDR3 sequence is 15 residues long. Germline V gene lookup returns CDR1 LGHDT and CDR2 YNNKEL (reference sequence). V gave up 4 bases and J gave up 8 bases, with 18 bases separating them. The chain's CDR3 is CASSLLGSWGDEQFF. DNA for the CDR3: TGTGCCAGCAGCCTTCTAGGAAGCTGGGGCGATGAGCAGTTCTTC.

This chain joins TRBV11-2 and TRBJ1-4; 7 nucleotides match TRBD1. J lost 6 bases, V lost 5 bases, and 9 bases had no gene match. The germline V gene has CDR1 SGHAT and CDR2 FQNNGV. The CDR3 has 15 residues. This CDR3 reads CASSPTGDSHEKLFF. The CDR3 coding sequence is TGTGCCAGCAGCCCAACAGGGGATAGTCATGAAAAACTGTTTTTT.